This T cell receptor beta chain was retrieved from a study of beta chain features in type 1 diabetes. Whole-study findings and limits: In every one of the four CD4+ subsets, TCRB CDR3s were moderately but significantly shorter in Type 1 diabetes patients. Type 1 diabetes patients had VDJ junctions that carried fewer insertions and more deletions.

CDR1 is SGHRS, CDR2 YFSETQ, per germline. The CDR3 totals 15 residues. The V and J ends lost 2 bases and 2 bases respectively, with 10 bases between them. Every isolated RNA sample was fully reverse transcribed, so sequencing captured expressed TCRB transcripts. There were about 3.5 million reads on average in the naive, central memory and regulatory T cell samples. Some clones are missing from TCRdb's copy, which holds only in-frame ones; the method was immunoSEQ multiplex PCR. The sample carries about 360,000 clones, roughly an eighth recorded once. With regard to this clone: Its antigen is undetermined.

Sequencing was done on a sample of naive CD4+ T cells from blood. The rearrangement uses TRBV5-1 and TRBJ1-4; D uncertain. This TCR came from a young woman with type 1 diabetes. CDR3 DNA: TGCGCCAGCAGCTTTGAGGCTAGGACTAATGAAAAACTGTTTTTT. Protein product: CASSFEARTNEKLFF.